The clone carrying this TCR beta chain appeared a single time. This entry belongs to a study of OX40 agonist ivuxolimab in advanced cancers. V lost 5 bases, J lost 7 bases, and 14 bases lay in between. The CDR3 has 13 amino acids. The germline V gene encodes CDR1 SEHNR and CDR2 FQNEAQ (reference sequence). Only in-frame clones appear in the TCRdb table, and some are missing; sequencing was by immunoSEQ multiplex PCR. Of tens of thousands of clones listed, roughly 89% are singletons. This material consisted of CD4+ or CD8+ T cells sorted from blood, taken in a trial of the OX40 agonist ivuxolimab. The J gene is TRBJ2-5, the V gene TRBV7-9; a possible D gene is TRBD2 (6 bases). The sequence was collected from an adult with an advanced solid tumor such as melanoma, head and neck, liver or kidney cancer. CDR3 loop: CASSLLGEATQYF. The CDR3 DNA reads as TGTGCCAGCAGCCTCCTGGGGGAGGCGACCCAGTACTTC.